This T cell receptor beta chain was retrieved from a study of cytomegalovirus exposure and HLA in healthy donors (dated by TCRdb to the late 2010s). For the study in its entirety: In an earlier analysis of several hundred of the donors, around 290 Gb of sequence data and 90 million to 120 million unique TCR beta sequences from 150 million to 200 million T cells were reported. About 330 gigabases of sequencing data and around 80 million unique TCR sequences made up an early release that covered approximately 700 HLA-typed donors. The genetic ancestry cluster associated with self-reported Caucasian donors included about 81% of the roughly 390 genotyped donors. The study aimed to test whether cataloging public T cell receptors could reveal signatures of past pathogen exposure. The T cell repertoires of under 750 subjects were profiled by immunosequencing and related to cytomegalovirus serostatus. Besides the first cohort of around 670 subjects, a separate validation cohort made up of 120 different subjects was used. To predict cytomegalovirus infection status, the study combined high-throughput TCR immunosequencing, statistical association of individual TCRs with disease status, and machine learning. A later analysis re-analyzed previously published TCR beta repertoires from 666 donors and added high-resolution HLA genotyping to study TCR occurrence patterns. Rather than using new phenotypic data, the later analysis identified candidate immune exposures from TCR beta sequences and from how often those sequences occurred across donors. In an earlier analysis of 500 to 650 of the donors, high-throughput TCR beta sequencing was used to judge whether each TCR beta V gene segment behaved as functional or pseudogenic. Alongside the repertoire data, information on donor age, sex, ethnicity and CMV serostatus was compiled. In a later genetic analysis, genome-wide SNP genotypes for about 55% of the roughly 700 donors were used, and that subset was treated as a discovery cohort. All discovery cohort repertoires had been generated on a single sequencing platform. Both class I and class II loci were covered by HLA typing, at four-digit resolution. Typing coverage varied by locus: about 620-640 donors for A, B, C, DRB1 and DQB1; 500 to 550 for DQA1; approximately 610 for DPA1; roughly 450 for DPB1. A handful of DR-DQ haplotypes were handled as single units for association and clustering because linkage in the cohort was strong. Among roughly 400 genotyped donors of the cohort, an average of about 240,000 unique TCR beta nucleotide sequences was sequenced per donor, of which about 19% were non-productive.

The library was generated by the immunoSEQ multiplex PCR assay. For the multiplex PCR, a mixture combining 60 forward primers for TCR Vbeta segments and 13 reverse primers for TCR Jbeta segments was used. The CDR3 region of rearranged TCR beta genes was amplified from genomic DNA by a multiplex PCR assay. The amplified TCR beta libraries were sequenced on the Illumina HiSeq System as 87-base-pair reads. As for how the authors treated the data: Across the 700 or so repertoires, a later analysis counted some 81 million unique TCR beta chains, some 11 million of which were shared by at least two donors. To remove PCR and sequencing errors, raw reads were error-corrected and collapsed into unique sequences using a nearest-neighbor algorithm that merged closely related sequences. V, D and J gene segments were assigned by aligning CDR3 sequences to IMGT reference sequences. Each retained sequence needed at least a six-nucleotide match to both a V gene segment and a J gene segment. A rearrangement counted as productive if the CDR3 had no stop codons and remained in frame with V and J, and every other rearrangement counted as non-productive. CDR3 was defined by IMGT convention, running from the second conserved V-encoded cysteine to the conserved J-encoded phenylalanine. The earlier analysis of about 590 of the donors excluded sequences that lacked an unambiguous match to a single V gene segment. An earlier analysis of approximately 590 of the donors called V segments functional above 56.7% productive rearrangements and segregating when the between-donor standard deviation exceeded 5%. A statistical classification framework was built for diagnosing cytomegalovirus status from the catalog of TCR beta chain sequences. In a later analysis, TCR nucleotide sequences were compared against IMGT/GENE-DB human TR gene sequences so that V and J genes could be assigned. The TCRdist pipeline was used in a later analysis to assign CDR3 sequences and most-parsimonious VDJ recombination scenarios. In a later analysis, every TCR beta chain was defined by the combination of its CDR3 amino acid sequence and its V-gene family, and reads without a unique V-gene family were dropped. A later analysis removed nearly 600 highly shared, low-generation-probability nucleotide sequences to deal with suspected cross-contamination and a sequencing artifact. A later analysis calculated a clonal expansion index for each public chain from normalized within-repertoire ranks of inferred template counts. In a later analysis, generation probabilities were computed with a VDJ recombination model fitted to out-of-frame rearrangements, and the resulting probabilities were checked against IGoR. A later analysis scored TCR-TCR, TCR-HLA and TCR-CMV co-occurrence with hypergeometric tests, applying a repertoire-size bias correction to TCR pairs. To estimate false discovery rates, a later analysis permuted the HLA or CMV assignments 20 times. In a later analysis, co-occurring TCRs were grouped with DBSCAN, and TCRdist sequence similarity was added when clustering was performed within HLA-allele-positive subsets. Repertoires with fewer than 30,000 or more than 120,000 public chains were left out of co-occurrence clustering, as were five repertoires with anomalous nucleotide sharing. TCRdb re-hosts the immuneACCESS table, in-frame sequences only. Its copies lack some clones; in the studies checked, an unresolved V gene accounts for under half of them, and the cause for the rest is not known. V and J calls plus clone size are reproduced from that table; the DNA served to infer D and trimming. Within this sample are 150,000 to 180,000 clones, with about 84% of them counted one time only. The ten largest account for over 5% of the sample.

The cohort comprised several hundred healthy bone marrow donors. All cohort members were sampled while nominally healthy, although unrecorded immune exposures were likely present. The donor tested CMV seropositive and was one of the 289 seropositive cohort members. A peripheral blood sample was provided by each donor, and peripheral blood mononuclear cells were used for TCR beta sequencing. The Qiagen DNeasy Blood Extraction Kit was used to extract genomic DNA from the blood cell samples. For this chain, trimming is 3 bases at the V end and 2 bases at the J end, and the number of junction bases without a gene match is 1. Taken from the germline V gene, the CDR1 and CDR2 loops are SGHAT and FQNNGV. Counted from cysteine to phenylalanine, this CDR3 has 15 amino acids. The DNA shown is the 45-base CDR3, in frame from base 1. On this clone: This receptor's antigen is unknown. Within one base of it there is no much larger clone, and no base qualities were kept.

General findings and caveats noted by the study authors: In a later genetic analysis, fewer N-insertions in productive TCRs were reported among donors in an Asian-associated ancestry cluster than the approximately 710-donor mean. The presence/absence analyses assumed that sequencing depth was roughly uniform across donors, and that assumption may not be true. Only TCR beta chains were sequenced in this cohort, and the absence of alpha or paired-chain data limited detectable features. V-gene and J-gene trimming of TCR beta chains was associated with a missense DCLRE1C variant in a later genetic analysis, and the association was replicated in an independent cohort. CMV serostatus was the only immune exposure information available for the cohort. HLA typing was unavailable for some donors at each locus, so association tests used only the typed subset. The classifier was reported to diagnose cytomegalovirus status with high specificity and sensitivity in both the original cohort and the validation cohort. According to a later analysis, TCR association rates differed among HLA loci, with DRB1 alleles showing the most associated TCRs and HLA-C alleles showing the fewest. At a false discovery rate of 0.05, a later analysis linked 16,000 or so TCR beta sequences to specific HLA alleles. A later analysis found that most CMV-associated TCR beta chains appeared HLA-restricted, with HLA associations seemingly driven largely by CMV exposure. In a later analysis, HLA-associated TCR beta chains were found to be more clonally expanded and to have lower generation probabilities than equally common non-associated chains. In vitro tests confirmed that a few of the cytomegalovirus-associated TCR beta chains recognize cytomegalovirus antigens. When HLA alleles, especially DR and DQ, strongly co-occurred, TCR associations were difficult to assign to individual alleles. Correlated functional status among segregating V segments might be attributable to linkage disequilibrium, but an unknown experimental factor could not be ruled out. Roughly 15 rarely observed V segments, including chromosome 9 orphons, were excluded from the earlier analysis of a few hundred of the donors because counts were too low. A further reported finding was that TCR beta sequences accurately predicted the HLA-A and HLA-B alleles for most subjects in the first cohort. Some IMGT-functional V segments, including TRBV6-2 and TRBV6-3, could not be told apart with the 87-base-pair reads, so those segments were excluded. In an earlier analysis of some 540 of the donors, most TCR beta V segments appeared in productive rearrangements about 87% or about 30% of the time, broadly matching IMGT annotations. The authors suggested that the approach could potentially be extended to other disease states and immunological phenotypes. According to a later analysis, parvovirus B19, influenza, CMV and Epstein-Barr virus appeared linked to several top co-occurrence clusters. A group of highly shared sequence variants was considered likely to be a technical artifact of the sequencing pipeline. While some public TCRs were present in many individuals, most TCR sequences turned up only very rarely across donors. In the study, 150 to 200 TCR beta chains were listed as associated with cytomegalovirus.

The sample comprised PBMCs. The chain links TRBV11-2 with TRBJ2-1, with 10 middle bases fitting TRBD1. The source is a woman aged 40 to 50 in good health and CMV-seropositive. The DNA reads as follows: TGTGCCAGCAGCTTCGGACAGGGGGCCTACAATGAGCAGTTCTTC. Its protein is CASSFGQGAYNEQFF.